The TCR beta chain under discussion was sequenced for a study of shared clonotypes between healthy human individuals. Concerning this clone: This specimen includes other DNA sequences encoding the same CDR3.

From germline, CDR1 is SGHRS and CDR2 YFSETQ. The V end lost 3 bases, the J end lost 2 bases, and 4 bases lay between the germline ends. The CDR3 consists of 12 residues. Authors' analysis steps: Filtering differed for immunoSEQ, which gave only junction sequences without quality scores. Some clones are missing from TCRdb's copy, which holds only in-frame ones; the method was immunoSEQ multiplex PCR. D and trimming were read from the DNA, whereas the V and J calls and clone size are those reported in that table. The profile shows roughly 1 million clones, 78% of them singletons. The sequencing sample was made of memory CD4+ T cells from PBMCs. Subset meaning: CD45RA-negative fraction. The receptor comes from a man younger than 30 in good health. Some clones in this sample may be carry-over from other donors' samples. The chain joins TRBV5-1 to TRBJ2-3, with unresolved D. The CDR3 loop reads CASSSDTDTQYF. The CDR3 nucleotides read TGCGCCAGCAGCTCCGACACAGATACGCAGTATTTT.